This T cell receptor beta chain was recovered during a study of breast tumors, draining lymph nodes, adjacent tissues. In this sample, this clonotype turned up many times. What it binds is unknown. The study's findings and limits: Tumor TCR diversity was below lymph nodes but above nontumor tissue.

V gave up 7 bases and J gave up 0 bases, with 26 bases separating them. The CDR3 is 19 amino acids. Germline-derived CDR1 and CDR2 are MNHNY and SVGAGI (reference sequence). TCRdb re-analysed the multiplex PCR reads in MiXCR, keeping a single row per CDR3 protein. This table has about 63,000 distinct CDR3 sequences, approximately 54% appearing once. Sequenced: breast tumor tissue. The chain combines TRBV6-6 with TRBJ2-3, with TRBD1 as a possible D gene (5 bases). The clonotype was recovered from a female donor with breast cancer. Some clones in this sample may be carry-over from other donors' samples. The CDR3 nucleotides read TGTGCCAGCACCCCCGCCCAGGGATCCCCCGGCTATAGCACAGATACGCAGTATTTT. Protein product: CASTPAQGSPGYSTDTQYF.